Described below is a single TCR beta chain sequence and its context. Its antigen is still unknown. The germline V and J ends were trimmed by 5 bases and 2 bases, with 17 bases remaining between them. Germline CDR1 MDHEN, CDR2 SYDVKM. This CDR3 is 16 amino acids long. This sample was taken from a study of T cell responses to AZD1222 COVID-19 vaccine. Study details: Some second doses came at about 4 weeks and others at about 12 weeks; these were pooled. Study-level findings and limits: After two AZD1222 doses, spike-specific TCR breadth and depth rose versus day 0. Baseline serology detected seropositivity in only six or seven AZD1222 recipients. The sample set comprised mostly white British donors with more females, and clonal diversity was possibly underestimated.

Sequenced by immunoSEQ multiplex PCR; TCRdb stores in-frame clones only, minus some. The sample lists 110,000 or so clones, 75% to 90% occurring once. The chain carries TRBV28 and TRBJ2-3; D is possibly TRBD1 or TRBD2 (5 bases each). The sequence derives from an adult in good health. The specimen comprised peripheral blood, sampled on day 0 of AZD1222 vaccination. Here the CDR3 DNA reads TGTGCCAGCAGTCTCTATAGCGTAGGGGACACAGATACGCAGTATTTT. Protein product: CASSLYSVGDTDTQYF.